This entry lists 19 T cell receptor beta chains sequenced from one sample in a study of T-cell memory formation after mild COVID-19. TCRdb used MiXCR to reprocess the 5' RACE reads, holding one entry per CDR3 protein. The repertoire includes tens of thousands of distinct CDR3 sequences, under 25% of them detected once, and over 1.5% sits in the top ten. Source material: PBMCs or a T cell subset sorted from them (not recorded which). These receptor sequences come from an adult who had mild COVID-19 (a few samples of this study predate the infection). Cell type and time point are not known.

This clonotype has a count of ten or more. This CDR3 is CASSLPWGRNTEAFF. In DNA form, the CDR3 reads TGTGCCAGCAGCTTACCCTGGGGGAGGAACACTGAAGCTTTCTTT. V is TRBV7-8 and J is TRBJ1-1; possibly TRBD1 for D (5 bases). Germline V lookup: CDR1 SGHVS, CDR2 FQNEAQ. The CDR3 spans 15 residues. Trimming removed 2 bases at V and 1 base at J, with 11 bases between. The whole variable domain, filled in from reference TRBV7-8 and TRBJ1-1, reads GAGVSQSPRYKVAKRGQDVALRCDPISGHVSLFWYQQALGQGPEFLTYFQNEAQLDKSGLPSDRFFAERPEGSVSTLKIQRTQQEDSAVYLCASSLPWGRNTEAFFGQGTRLTVV.

At least ten counts were recorded for this clonotype. The chain recombines TRBV23-1 with TRBJ2-2, with 9 bases fitting TRBD1. TRBV23-1 is noted as an ORF with a role that remains uncertain. Trimming cost V 3 bases and J 1 base; bases outside gene matches: 6. This CDR3 contains 17 residues. CDR3 sequence: CASSHPWDRENTGELFF. CDR3 coding DNA: TGCGCCAGCAGTCACCCCTGGGACAGGGAGAACACCGGGGAGCTGTTTTTT.

This clonotype has ten or more counts. The chain combines TRBV6-2 or TRBV6-3 with TRBJ2-5; D may match TRBD1 or TRBD2 (5 bases each). Germline values: CDR1 MNHEY, CDR2 SVGEGT. This CDR3 has 17 amino acids. V shed 1 base and J shed 1 base, with 16 bases lying between them. CDR3 protein: CASSYLPGTSIQETQYF. The DNA of the CDR3 is TGTGCCAGCAGTTACTTACCCGGGACGAGCATCCAAGAGACCCAGTACTTC.

This clonotype was observed many times. The J gene is TRBJ2-5, the V gene TRBV29-1, with TRBD1 matching over 7 bases. Unmatched junction bases numbered 8, after V lost 3 bases and J lost 1 base. The CDR3 runs 15 residues. CDR1 and CDR2 (germline): SQVTM, ANQGSEA. In nucleotides, the CDR3 is TGCAGCGTTGACCCGGAGACAGGGACCCAAGAGACCCAGTACTTC. This encodes CSVDPETGTQETQYF.

This clonotype showed up many times. The rearrangement links TRBV4-2 to TRBJ2-1; D is unresolved. The CDR3 consists of 12 residues. Germline CDR1 LGHNA, CDR2 YNFKEQ. V was clipped by 1 base and J by 9 bases, with 7 bases between them. CDR3 protein: CASSQAEIEQFF. The CDR3 nucleotides are TGTGCCAGCAGCCAAGCTGAGATTGAGCAGTTCTTC.

This clonotype was seen many times. The chain links TRBV15 to TRBJ2-1; TRBD2 matches at 10 bases. With V trimmed by 0 bases and J by 9 bases, 11 bases remained unmatched. Germline CDR1 is LNHNV and CDR2 is YYDKDF (reference sequence). CDR3 length: 17 residues. CDR3 bases: TGTGCCACCAGCAGAGATCTGGGAGCGGGAGGGCCTCCTGAGCAGTTCTTC. This encodes CATSRDLGAGGPPEQFF.

This clonotype was observed at least ten times. The rearrangement joins TRBV5-6 to TRBJ1-5, with D unresolved. This CDR3 comprises 15 residues. Germline CDR1 reads SGHDT; CDR2 reads YYEEEE. V was cut by 0 bases and J by 0 bases, with 7 bases left in between. CDR3 in amino acids: CASSLEAYSNQPQHF. The CDR3 DNA follows: TGTGCCAGCAGCTTGGAGGCCTATAGCAATCAGCCCCAGCATTTT.

This clonotype was seen repeatedly, ten times or more. This sequence joins TRBV6-5 and TRBJ1-1; TRBD1 matches 7 bases. V trimming: 6 bases; J trimming: 5 bases; junction bases outside the gene matches: 9. CDR1 is MNHEY and CDR2 is SVGAGI in the germline V gene. There are 14 residues in the CDR3. CDR3 coding DNA: TGTGCCAGCAGCCACGACAGGGTCCGGACTGAAGCTTTCTTT. It specifies CASSHDRVRTEAFF.

There are many counts of this clonotype. The chain couples TRBV12-5 to TRBJ1-1; D is unresolved. The CDR3 has 12 residues. Germline lookup yields CDR1 LGHNT and CDR2 FRNRAP. Trimming shortened V by 1 base and J by 6 bases, and 6 bases separated the two germline ends. This CDR3 is CASGLEGPEAFF. The CDR3 DNA sequence: TGTGCTAGTGGTTTGGAGGGCCCTGAAGCTTTCTTT.

This rearrangement joins TRBV5-4 to TRBJ2-5; D is possibly TRBD2 (7 bases). The CDR3 is made up of 15 amino acids. The ends were cut back, 4 bases at V and 2 bases at J, with 15 bases in the middle. CDR1 and CDR2 (germline): SGHNT, YYREEE (reference sequence). DNA of the CDR3: TGTGCCAGCAGCCGGGGGGCCAGCGCACAAGAGACCCAGTACTTC. Protein product: CASSRGASAQETQYF.

This clonotype is medium-sized in the sample. The chain carries TRBV6-6 and TRBJ2-5, with TRBD1 identical over 10 bases. V was pared by 0 bases and J by 4 bases, with 5 bases of the junction left unmatched. There are 16 residues in the CDR3. Germline loops: CDR1 MNHNY, CDR2 SVGAGI (reference sequence). CDR3 sequence: CASSYSGTGAAETQYF. The CDR3 DNA sequence: TGTGCCAGCAGTTACTCCGGGACAGGGGCGGCAGAGACCCAGTACTTC.

The table lists this clonotype with a few counts. The chain carries TRBV2 and TRBJ2-6; perhaps TRBD1 as D (6 bases). V dropped 11 bases and J dropped 4 bases, with 12 bases sitting between them. Germline CDR1 SNHLY, CDR2 FYNNEI. The CDR3 extends over 13 amino acids. The CDR3 DNA reads as TGTGCCGGAACAGGGACAGGGGCCAACGTCCTGACTTTC. Encoded protein: CAGTGTGANVLTF.

The rearrangement joins TRBV14 to TRBJ2-3, with 10 bases fitting TRBD2. This CDR3 region has 18 residues. Trimming at V came to 1 base and at J to 3 bases, leaving 10 bases not matched to a gene. Germline CDR1 and CDR2: SGHDN and FVKESK. CDR3 in DNA: TGTGCCAGCAGCCAAGGGGCGTCGACTAGCGGGTGGACAGATACGCAGTATTTT. Amino acids: CASSQGASTSGWTDTQYF.

Turning to this clonotype: Possible read error: a much larger clone is one base away. The V and J genes are TRBV7-9 and TRBJ2-5; 10 nucleotides agree with TRBD1. Looked up from germline, CDR1 is SEHNR and CDR2 is FQNEAQ (reference sequence). CDR3 length equals 15 residues. Written as DNA, the CDR3 is TGTGCCAGCAGCGGGCGACAGGGGGCATCAGAGGCCCAGTACTTC. Protein product: CASSGRQGASEAQYF.

This clonotype occurred many times. This chain uses TRBV7-2 with TRBJ2-5, with D unclear. CDR1 is SGHTA, CDR2 FQGNSA, per germline. The CDR3 has 13 residues. V was pared by 5 bases and J by 5 bases, with 12 bases between. The DNA for the CDR3 is TGTGCCAGCAGCGAAAGACCTTGGGAGACCCAGTACTTC. This codes for CASSERPWETQYF.

The genes are TRBV30 and TRBJ2-7, with 7 positions matching TRBD1. The CDR3 is made up of 11 amino acids. V was clipped by 5 bases and J by 5 bases; unmatched bases: 3. CDR1 is GTSNPN, CDR2 SVGIG, per germline (reference sequence). CDR3 nucleotide sequence: TGTGCCTGGCGACAGGGCCACGAGCAGTACTTC. Amino acids: CAWRQGHEQYF. The full variable domain, with the rest looked up from reference TRBV30 and TRBJ2-7, is SQTIHQWPATLVQPVGSPLSLECTVEGTSNPNLYWYRQAAGRGLQLLFYSVGIGQISSEVPQNLSASRPQDRQFILSSKKLLLSDSGFYLCAWRQGHEQYFGPGTRLTVT.

In this sample, this clonotype turned up a few times. V and J are TRBV15 and TRBJ2-1, with TRBD1 identical over 7 bases. The germline V gene has CDR1 LNHNV and CDR2 YYDKDF (reference sequence). This CDR3 has 16 residues. Germline trimming cut 2 bases from V and 8 bases from J; bases unmatched to any gene: 12. The CDR3: CATSRLSMTGIDEQFF. CDR3 sequence (DNA): TGTGCCACCAGCAGACTTTCGATGACAGGGATTGATGAGCAGTTCTTC.

This clonotype was seen ten or more times. The genes are TRBV2 and TRBJ1-2, with 9 bases aligning to TRBD1. V shed 5 bases and J 7 bases; nucleotides not matched to a gene: 5. In germline, CDR1 is SNHLY, CDR2 FYNNEI. The CDR3 spans 13 residues. The chain's CDR3 is CASSLQGAPGYTF. For the CDR3, the DNA is TGTGCCAGCAGTTTACAGGGGGCGCCTGGCTACACCTTC.

This clonotype has at least ten counts. The chain has TRBV5-6 and TRBJ2-7; weak D call: TRBD2 (5 bases). The CDR3 contains 16 residues. Trimming removed 3 bases at V and 3 bases at J, with 19 bases between. Germline V gene data show CDR1 as SGHDT and CDR2 as YYEEEE. The CDR3, as DNA: TGTGCCAGCAGCTCACCGGGTCTAAAAGGAGGCTACGAGCAGTACTTC. Protein: CASSSPGLKGGYEQYF.